The source of this T cell receptor (beta chain) is a study of cytomegalovirus exposure and HLA in healthy donors. Points from the study as a whole: The likely explanation for a cluster of highly shared sequence variants was sequencing artifact. CMV serostatus alone was available as immune exposure information. Earlier analysis found most TCR beta V segments productive about 90% or about 30% of the time. TCR beta chain V- and J-gene trimming was linked, in a later analysis, to a missense variant in DCLRE1C.

Comment on this clone: Its antigen is unknown.

Germline CDR1 LNHDA, CDR2 SQIVND (reference sequence). Trimming cost V 3 bases and J 2 bases; bases outside gene matches: 10. The CDR3 contains 17 residues. In the PCR, 60 Vbeta and 13 Jbeta primers were used. Repertoires were generated with immunoSEQ multiplex PCR, while TCRdb's copy carries only in-frame clones and drops some. The sample includes about 99,000 clones, roughly 80% seen only once; the top ten take around 3.6%. The sequencing sample was made of PBMCs. The chain links TRBV19 to TRBJ1-5; TRBD1 matches 7 bases. This TCR was recovered from a man in his forties in good health and CMV-seronegative. In DNA, the CDR3 is TGTGCCAGTAGTATCCCGGACAGGCCGGTCGGCAATCAGCCCCAGCATTTT. This translates into CASSIPDRPVGNQPQHF.